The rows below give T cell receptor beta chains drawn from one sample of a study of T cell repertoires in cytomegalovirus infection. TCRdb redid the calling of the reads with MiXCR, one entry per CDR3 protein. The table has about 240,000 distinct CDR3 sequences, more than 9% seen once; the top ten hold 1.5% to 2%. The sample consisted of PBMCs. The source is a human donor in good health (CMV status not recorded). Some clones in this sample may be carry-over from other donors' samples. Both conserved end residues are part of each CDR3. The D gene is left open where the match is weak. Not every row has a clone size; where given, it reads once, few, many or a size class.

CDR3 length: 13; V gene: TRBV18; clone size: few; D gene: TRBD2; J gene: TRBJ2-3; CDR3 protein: CASSGTSGDTQYF; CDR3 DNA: TGTGCCAGCTCGGGGACTAGCGGAGATACGCAGTATTTT
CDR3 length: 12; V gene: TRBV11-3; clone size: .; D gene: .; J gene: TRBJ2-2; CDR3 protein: CASSVYPGELFF; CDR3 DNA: TGTGCCAGCAGCGTATACCCCGGGGAGCTGTTTTTT
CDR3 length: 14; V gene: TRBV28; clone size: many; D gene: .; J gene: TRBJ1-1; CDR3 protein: CASIKRGVRLKAFF; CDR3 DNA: TGTGCCAGCATTAAAAGGGGGGTCAGACTGAAAGCTTTCTTT
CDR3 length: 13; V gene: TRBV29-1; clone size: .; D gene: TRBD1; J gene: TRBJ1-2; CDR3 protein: CSVGEPGQGGYTF; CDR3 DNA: TGCAGCGTTGGGGAGCCGGGACAGGGCGGCTACACCTTC
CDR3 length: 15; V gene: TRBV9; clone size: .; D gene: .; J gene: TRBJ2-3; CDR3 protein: CASSAGAGFTDTQYF; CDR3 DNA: TGTGCCAGCAGCGCCGGGGCGGGGTTCACAGATACGCAGTATTTT
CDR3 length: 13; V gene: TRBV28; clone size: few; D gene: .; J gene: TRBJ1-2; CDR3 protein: CASSSGGVYGYTF; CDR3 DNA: TGTGCCAGCAGTAGCGGGGGGGTCTATGGCTACACCTTC
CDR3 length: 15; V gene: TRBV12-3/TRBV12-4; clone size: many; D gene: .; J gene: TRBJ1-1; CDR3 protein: CASSLSSGRGTEAFF; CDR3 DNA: TGTGCCAGCAGCTTATCGAGTGGACGAGGCACTGAAGCTTTCTTT
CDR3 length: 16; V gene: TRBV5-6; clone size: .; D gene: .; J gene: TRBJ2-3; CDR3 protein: CASSSSFQRYIDTQYF; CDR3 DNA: TGTGCCAGCAGCTCTAGCTTCCAGAGATATATAGATACGCAGTATTTT
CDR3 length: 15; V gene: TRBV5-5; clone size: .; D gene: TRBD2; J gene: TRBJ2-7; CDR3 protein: CASSPERGGSYEQYF; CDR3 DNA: TGTGCCAGCAGCCCCGAGCGGGGGGGCTCCTACGAGCAGTACTTC
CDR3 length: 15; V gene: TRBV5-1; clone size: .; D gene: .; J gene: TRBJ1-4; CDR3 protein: CASSLGPSSGEKLFF; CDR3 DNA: TGCGCCAGCAGCTTGGGACCCTCCTCCGGCGAAAAACTGTTTTTT